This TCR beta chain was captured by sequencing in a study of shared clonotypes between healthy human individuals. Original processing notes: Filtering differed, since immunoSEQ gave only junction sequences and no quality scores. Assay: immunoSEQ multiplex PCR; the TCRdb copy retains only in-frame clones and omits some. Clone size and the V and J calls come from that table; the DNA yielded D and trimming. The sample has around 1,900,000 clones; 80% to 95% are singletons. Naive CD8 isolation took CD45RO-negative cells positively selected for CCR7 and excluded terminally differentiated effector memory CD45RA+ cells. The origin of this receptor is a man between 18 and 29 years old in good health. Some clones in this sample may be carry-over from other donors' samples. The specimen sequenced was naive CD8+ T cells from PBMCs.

CDR3 loop: CASSPRQGSARNTEAFF. CDR3 DNA: TGTGCCAGCAGTCCAAGACAGGGGAGTGCGCGTAACACTGAAGCTTTCTTT. The chain links TRBV27 to TRBJ1-1, with 8 bases lining up with TRBD1. Germline-derived CDR1 and CDR2 are MNHEY and SMNVEV (reference sequence). The CDR3 runs to 17 residues. The V gene end was trimmed by 5 bases and the J gene end by 2 bases; junction bases not matched to a gene: 13.